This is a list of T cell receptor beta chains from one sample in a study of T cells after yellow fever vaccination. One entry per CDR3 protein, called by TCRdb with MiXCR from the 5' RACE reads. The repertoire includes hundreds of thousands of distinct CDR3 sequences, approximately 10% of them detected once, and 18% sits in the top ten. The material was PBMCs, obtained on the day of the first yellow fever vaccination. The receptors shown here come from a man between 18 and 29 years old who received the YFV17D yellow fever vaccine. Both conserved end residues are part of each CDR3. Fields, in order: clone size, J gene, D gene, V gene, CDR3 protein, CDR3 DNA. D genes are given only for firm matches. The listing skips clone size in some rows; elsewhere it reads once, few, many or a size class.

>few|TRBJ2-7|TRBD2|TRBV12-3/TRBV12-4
CASRGLAGGGPEQYF
TGTGCCAGCAGAGGACTAGCGGGCGGGGGCCCCGAGCAGTACTTC
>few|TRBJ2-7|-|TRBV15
CATSRAGSYEQYF
TGTGCCACCAGCAGGGCAGGGTCCTACGAGCAGTACTTC
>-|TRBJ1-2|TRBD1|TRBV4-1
CASSQEQGQSYGYTF
TGCGCCAGCAGCCAAGAACAGGGGCAGAGCTATGGCTACACCTTC
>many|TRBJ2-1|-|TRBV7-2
CASSFTVPYNEQFF
TGTGCCAGCAGCTTCACAGTGCCGTACAATGAGCAGTTCTTC
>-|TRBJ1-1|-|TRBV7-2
CASSPEAGAEAFF
TGTGCCAGCAGCCCGGAGGCCGGGGCTGAAGCTTTCTTT
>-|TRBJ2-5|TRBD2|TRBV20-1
CSAIPSGGAGETQYF
TGCAGTGCTATCCCTAGCGGGGGCGCCGGAGAGACCCAGTACTTC
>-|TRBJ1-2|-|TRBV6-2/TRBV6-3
CASFKDGYTF
TGTGCCAGCTTTAAGGATGGCTACACCTTC
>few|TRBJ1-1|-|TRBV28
CASSIGGTEAFF
TGTGCCAGCAGTATAGGGGGAACTGAAGCTTTCTTT
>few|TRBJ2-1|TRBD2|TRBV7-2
CASSGLAGYWGQFF
TGTGCCAGCAGCGGACTAGCGGGGTATTGGGGGCAGTTCTTC
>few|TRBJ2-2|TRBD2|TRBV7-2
CASTTSQAGEGELFF
TGTGCCAGCACCACCTCTCAAGCGGGGGAGGGGGAGCTGTTTTTT
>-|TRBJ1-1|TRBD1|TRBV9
CASSPRDRGNTEAFF
TGTGCCAGCAGCCCCCGGGACAGGGGGAACACTGAAGCTTTCTTT
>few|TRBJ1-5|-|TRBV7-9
CASSLWGNGNQPQHF
TGTGCCAGCAGCTTATGGGGGAACGGCAATCAGCCCCAGCATTTT
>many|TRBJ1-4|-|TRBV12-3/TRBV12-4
CASRPHRDEKLFF
TGTGCCAGCAGGCCCCACAGGGATGAAAAACTGTTTTTT
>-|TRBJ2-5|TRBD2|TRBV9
CASSALYSGNQETQYF
TGTGCCAGCAGCGCCTTATATAGCGGGAACCAAGAGACCCAGTACTTC
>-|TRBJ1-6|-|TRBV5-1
CASSLITNSPLHF
TGCGCCAGCAGCTTGATCACCAATTCACCCCTCCACTTT
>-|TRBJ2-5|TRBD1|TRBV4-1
CASSHQTGEETQYF
TGCGCCAGCAGCCACCAAACAGGGGAAGAGACCCAGTACTTC
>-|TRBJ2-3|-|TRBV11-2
CASSSVVVVDPQYF
TGTGCCAGCAGCTCGGTGGTGGTCGTGGATCCGCAGTATTTT
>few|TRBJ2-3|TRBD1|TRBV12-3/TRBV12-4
CASSPRTGLGDTQYF
TGTGCCAGCAGTCCACGGACAGGGTTGGGGGATACGCAGTATTTT
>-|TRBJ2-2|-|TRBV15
CATSRAIGSGELFF
TGTGCCACCAGCAGAGCCATTGGTTCCGGGGAGCTGTTTTTT
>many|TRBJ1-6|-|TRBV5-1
CASSLGGSNNSPLHF
TGCGCCAGCAGCTTGGGTGGCAGCAATAATTCACCCCTCCACTTT
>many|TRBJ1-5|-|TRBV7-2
CASSRGGGGGNQPQHF
TGTGCCAGCAGCCGTGGGGGGGGCGGTGGCAATCAGCCCCAGCATTTT
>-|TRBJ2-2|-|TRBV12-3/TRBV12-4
CASEQSNTGELFF
TGTGCCAGCGAACAGTCGAACACCGGGGAGCTGTTTTTT
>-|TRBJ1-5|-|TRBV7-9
CASSLGTRVGQPQHF
TGTGCCAGCAGCCTAGGCACCCGGGTGGGTCAGCCCCAGCATTTT
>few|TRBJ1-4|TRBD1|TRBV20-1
CSAGDRGTEKLFF
TGCAGTGCCGGGGACAGGGGGACTGAAAAACTGTTTTTT
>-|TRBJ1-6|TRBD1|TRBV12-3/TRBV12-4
CASSLDRGWSPLHF
TGTGCCAGCAGTTTAGACAGGGGTTGGTCACCCCTCCACTTT
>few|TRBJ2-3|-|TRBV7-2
CASSLDGGWADTQYF
TGTGCCAGCAGCTTAGACGGGGGCTGGGCAGATACGCAGTATTTT
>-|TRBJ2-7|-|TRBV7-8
CASSLALSQGYEQYF
TGTGCCAGCAGCTTAGCCCTTTCACAGGGTTACGAGCAGTACTTC
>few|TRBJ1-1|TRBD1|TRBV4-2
CASSQGQGGATEAFF
TGTGCCAGCAGCCAAGGTCAAGGGGGCGCCACTGAAGCTTTCTTT
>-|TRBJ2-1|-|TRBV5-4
CASSAVSGDEQFF
TGTGCCAGCAGCGCCGTGTCGGGAGATGAGCAGTTCTTC
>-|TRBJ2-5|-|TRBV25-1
CASTPVQYQETQYF
TGTGCCAGCACCCCGGTCCAGTACCAAGAGACCCAGTACTTC
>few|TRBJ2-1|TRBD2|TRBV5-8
CASSPGTSGGLYNEQFF
TGTGCCAGCAGCCCAGGGACTAGCGGGGGACTCTACAATGAGCAGTTCTTC
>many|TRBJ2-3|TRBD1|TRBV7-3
CASSSRQGSTDTQYF
TGTGCCAGCAGCTCCCGACAGGGAAGCACAGATACGCAGTATTTT